Each of the 7 T cell receptor beta chains below was sequenced from the same sample in a study of tumor-infiltrating lymphocytes in primary liver carcinoma. For each extraction, RNA and DNA were obtained together from approximately 20-30 mg of unsorted bulk tissue. TCR beta cDNA came from about 0.55 ug total RNA, primed with a constant-region primer. Slightly modified ARM-PCR, run as three nested multiplex PCR rounds, produced the TCR beta libraries. For around 11 cycles apiece, the opening two PCR rounds ran with TRBV1-TRBV30 forward primers and a C-beta reverse primer. TCRdb re-called the multiplex PCR reads through MiXCR, storing one row per CDR3 protein. Of some 30,000 distinct CDR3 sequences detected, around 80% appear once; the ten largest clones hold roughly a third. Source material: liver tumor tissue from sampling region 5. Subset described: tumor region T5, tumor centre. Receptor source: a middle-aged man with primary liver carcinoma and hepatitis B virus infection.

Concerning this clonotype: Mismatch with germline at one junction end may stem from a read error. This chain uses TRBV11-2 with TRBJ2-7, with D unclear. The CDR3 contains 15 residues. CDR1 and CDR2 from the germline V gene are SGHAT and FQNNGV. The CDR3 sequence is CASSFGGEYSYEEYF. The CDR3 DNA is TGTGCCAGCAGCTTTGGCGGAGAGTATTCCTACGAGGAGTACTTC.

With respect to this clonotype: Without the conserved terminal phenylalanine or tryptophan, this CDR3 likely stems from a read error. The gene calls are TRBV12-3 or TRBV12-4 and TRBJ2-7, with D uncertain. This CDR3 has 11 amino acids. Trimming removed 8 bases from V and 7 bases from J, with 12 bases in between. This chain's CDR3 is CASSLGAEQYY. CDR3 DNA sequence: TGTGCCAGCTCCCTCGGTGCAGAGCAGTACTAC.

In the case of this clonotype: One end of the junction does not line up with germline, which may come from a read error. The chain carries TRBV5-6 and TRBJ2-7, with 8 bases fitting TRBD2. Germline assignment: CDR1 SGHDT and CDR2 YYEEEE. The CDR3 covers 16 residues. Here the CDR3 DNA reads TGTGGCAGCAGCCGGGAGGGTATTGGACTGAATTACGATCAGTACTTC. The encoded protein is CGSSREGIGLNYDQYF.

In regard to this clonotype: Without the conserved terminal phenylalanine or tryptophan, this CDR3 likely stems from a read error. This chain links TRBV12-3 or TRBV12-4 with TRBJ2-7; 11 nucleotides align to TRBD1. The CDR3 sequence is 15 residues long. As DNA, the CDR3 is TGTGCAAGCAGTATGGGGACAGGGGGCTCCTACGAGCAGTACTCC. Translating gives CASSMGTGGSYEQYS.

With regard to this clonotype: The conserved final phenylalanine or tryptophan is absent from the CDR3, which likely points to a read error. This chain links TRBV10-3 with TRBJ2-7; 15 bases align to TRBD2. V gave up 7 bases and J gave up 0 bases; unmatched junction bases: 13. CDR3 length equals 19 residues. The germline V gene encodes CDR1 ENHRY and CDR2 SYGVKD. The CDR3 sequence is CAIIKRSGLAGGFSYEQYL. The CDR3 region has the DNA TGTGCCATCATCAAACGATCGGGACTAGCGGGAGGCTTCTCCTACGAGCAGTACCTC.

Concerning this clonotype: One end of the junction fails to match germline, which may point to a read error. This rearrangement joins TRBV6-1 to TRBJ1-2; no firm D call. CDR3 size: 13 residues. Looked up from germline, CDR1 is MNHNS and CDR2 is SASEGT. CDR3 nucleotide sequence: TGTGCCTGCAGTGAACGGGTGTCTAACGGCCACACCTTC. Amino acid sequence: CACSERVSNGHTF.

This clonotype is medium-sized within its sample. This chain links TRBV7-8 with TRBJ2-2; 7 bases map to TRBD2. V dropped 3 bases and J dropped 1; count of bases not matched to a gene: 5. There are 16 residues in the CDR3. Germline CDR1 and CDR2: SGHVS and FQNEAQ. Here the CDR3 reads CASSFAGVLNTGELFF. The CDR3 coding sequence is TGTGCCAGCAGCTTTGCGGGAGTCTTGAACACCGGGGAGCTGTTTTTT. The complete variable domain, with remaining parts taken from reference TRBV7-8 and TRBJ2-2, reads GAGVSQSPRYKVAKRGQDVALRCDPISGHVSLFWYQQALGQGPEFLTYFQNEAQLDKSGLPSDRFFAERPEGSVSTLKIQRTQQEDSAVYLCASSFAGVLNTGELFFGEGSRLTVL.